The next 16 T cell receptor beta chains were all read from a single sample in a study of graft-versus-host responses after intestinal transplantation. Profiling relied on immunoSEQ multiplex PCR, and the TCRdb table lists in-frame clones only, not all of them. This table has about 39,000 clones, about 95% appearing once. No cognate antigen is known for these TCRs. The sequences come from unstimulated CD8+ T cells sorted from spleen or lymph node cells, collected before transplant. Receptors were obtained from a human donor who was the organ donor for an intestinal transplant.

The genes are TRBV7-9 and TRBJ1-5; 9 bases match TRBD1. The CDR3 length is 15 residues. CDR1 SEHNR and CDR2 FQNEAQ come from the germline V gene (reference sequence). With V trimmed by 5 bases and J by 6 bases, 8 bases remained unmatched. This chain's CDR3 is CASSPGTGFVQPQHF. In DNA form, the CDR3 reads TGTGCCAGCAGCCCCGGGACAGGGTTCGTTCAGCCCCAGCATTTT.

The sample holds one count of this clone. The rearrangement joins TRBV5-4 to TRBJ1-2; tentative D call: TRBD1 (5 bases). CDR3 length: 14 residues. Trimming removed 4 bases at V and 0 bases at J, with 10 bases between. Germline V gene sequence: CDR1 SGHNT, CDR2 YYREEE (reference sequence). CDR3 protein: CASSTVGANYGYTF. The CDR3 bases are TGTGCCAGCAGCACCGTGGGGGCTAACTATGGCTACACCTTC. The full variable domain, completed using reference TRBV5-4 and TRBJ1-2, is ETGVTQSPTHLIKTRGQQVTLRCSSQSGHNTVSWYQQALGQGPQFIFQYYREEENGRGNFPPRFSGLQFPNYSSELNVNALELDDSALYLCASSTVGANYGYTFGSGTRLTVV.

The chain carries TRBV19 and TRBJ1-1; D uncertain. The CDR3 contains 12 residues. The germline V gene encodes CDR1 LNHDA and CDR2 SQIVND (reference sequence). V lost 5 bases and J lost 1, with 5 bases in between. CDR3 in amino acids: CASSPGNTEAFF. For the CDR3, the DNA is TGTGCCAGTAGTCCGGGGAACACTGAAGCTTTCTTT.

This clone was detected only once. The chain is built from TRBV6-5 and TRBJ1-4; tentative D call: TRBD1 (6 bases). The CDR3 extends over 15 amino acids. Deletions cut 6 bases from V and 7 bases from J, with 18 bases between. Germline V gene sequence: CDR1 MNHEY, CDR2 SVGAGI. The CDR3 loop is CASSQRGQSREKLFF. The CDR3 DNA reads as TGTGCCAGCAGCCAGAGGGGACAAAGCCGTGAAAAACTGTTTTTT.

This clone was seen only once. The chain uses TRBV6-5 and TRBJ1-1; no definite D call. This CDR3 is built from 13 residues. Trimming stripped 7 bases from V and 1 base from J, with 10 bases between. Germline CDR1 and CDR2: MNHEY and SVGAGI. The CDR3 DNA is TGTGCCAGCACCCTGACACAGAACACTGAAGCTTTCTTT. This encodes CASTLTQNTEAFF.

V and J are TRBV6-1 and TRBJ2-3; 9 bases line up with TRBD1. Germline-derived CDR1 and CDR2 are MNHNS and SASEGT. The trim removed 2 bases at V and 1 base at J, leaving 1 base unmatched. This CDR3 has 15 residues. Written as DNA, the CDR3 is TGTGCCAGCAGTGAATGGACAGGGGGCACAGATACGCAGTATTTT. This encodes CASSEWTGGTDTQYF.

The chain has TRBV6-5 and TRBJ2-3; weak D call: TRBD1 (6 bases). Germline assignment: CDR1 MNHEY and CDR2 SVGAGI. The CDR3 runs to 15 residues. The V end lost 0 bases, the J end lost 1 base, and 8 bases lay between the germline ends. CDR3 protein: CASSYSRTGTDTQYF. The CDR3 DNA is TGTGCCAGCAGTTACTCGAGGACAGGCACAGATACGCAGTATTTT.

The chain combines TRBV5-1 with TRBJ2-7, with 10 bases matching TRBD2. The CDR3 sequence is 15 residues long. J lost 0 bases, V lost 3 bases, and 3 bases had no gene match. From germline, CDR1 is SGHRS and CDR2 YFSETQ. The chain's CDR3 is CASSYSGGNSYEQYF. CDR3 bases: TGCGCCAGCAGCTATAGCGGGGGGAACTCCTACGAGCAGTACTTC.

This chain connects TRBV6-5 to TRBJ2-5, with 8 bases aligning to TRBD2. Germline V gene lookup returns CDR1 MNHEY and CDR2 SVGAGI. The CDR3 covers 12 residues. V shed 6 bases and J 5 bases; nucleotides not matched to a gene: 2. CDR3 sequence (DNA): TGTGCCAGCAGGCGGGGGGACGAGACCCAGTACTTC. The encoded protein is CASRRGDETQYF.

This rearrangement joins TRBV19 to TRBJ2-2; 10 bases map to TRBD1. The CDR3 has 17 residues. Trimming removed 1 base from V and 4 bases from J; junction bases left unmatched: 6. Germline V gives CDR1 LNHDA, CDR2 SQIVND (reference sequence). CDR3 amino acids: CASSIAGTGVITGELFF. CDR3 nucleotide sequence: TGTGCCAGTAGTATAGCCGGGACAGGGGTGATCACCGGGGAGCTGTTTTTT.

The chain has TRBV6-1 and TRBJ2-7, with 9 positions matching TRBD2. This CDR3 contains 13 residues. Germline trimming cut 7 bases from V and 4 bases from J; bases unmatched to any gene: 5. Germline V lookup: CDR1 MNHNS, CDR2 SASEGT. The CDR3 nucleotides are TGTGCCAGCATCCAACTAGCGGGTTACGAGCAGTACTTC. The encoded protein is CASIQLAGYEQYF.

This clone was recorded once. The CDR3 sequence is CASSTTKGPLRWTEAFF. The CDR3 coding sequence is TGTGCCAGTAGTACCACAAAGGGACCCCTTCGTTGGACTGAAGCTTTCTTT. The J gene is TRBJ1-1, the V gene TRBV19, with a weak D call TRBD1 (5 bases). CDR1 and CDR2 (germline): LNHDA, SQIVND (reference sequence). Trimming took 4 bases from V and 5 from J, leaving 23 bases between them. The CDR3 extends over 17 amino acids.

This chain joins TRBV28 and TRBJ1-2; the D gene is possibly TRBD1 (6 bases). Looked up from germline, CDR1 is MDHEN and CDR2 is SYDVKM. The V gene lost 8 bases and the J gene lost 2 bases, with 24 bases spanning the gap. This CDR3 spans 17 amino acids. The CDR3 coding sequence is TGTGCCAGCCGTCCCACCAAACAGGGTCTCCCAAACTATGGCTACACCTTC. Translated: CASRPTKQGLPNYGYTF.

This clone occurred once. V and J are TRBV28 and TRBJ1-1, with TRBD1 as a possible D gene (6 bases). V was shortened by 6 bases and J by 3 bases, with 11 bases between the two germline ends. The CDR3 is 13 amino acids. Germline-derived CDR1 and CDR2 are MDHEN and SYDVKM. CDR3 sequence reads: CASRHTGYTEAFF. The CDR3 DNA sequence: TGTGCCAGCAGGCACACAGGGTACACTGAAGCTTTCTTT. Variable domain in full (rest from reference TRBV28 and TRBJ1-1): DVKVTQSSRYLVKRTGEKVFLECVQDMDHENMFWYRQDPGLGLRLIYFSYDVKMKEKGDIPEGYSVSREKKERFSLILESASTNQTSMYLCASRHTGYTEAFFGQGTRLTVV.

J is TRBJ2-3 and V is TRBV13; 14 bases are a match to TRBD2. CDR3 length: 16 amino acids. J gave up 4 bases and V 5 bases, and 5 bases lay outside the gene matches. From germline, CDR1 is PRHDT and CDR2 FYEKMQ (reference sequence). CDR3 bases: TGTGCCAGCAGCCCAGGACTAGCGGGGGGCGCAGATACGCAGTATTTT. Translating it yields CASSPGLAGGADTQYF. Supplemented by reference TRBV13 and TRBJ2-3, the full variable domain reads AAGVIQSPRHLIKEKRETATLKCYPIPRHDTVYWYQQGPGQDPQFLISFYEKMQSDKGSIPDRFSAQQFSDYHSELNMSSLELGDSALYFCASSPGLAGGADTQYFGPGTRLTVL.

The J gene is TRBJ2-2, the V gene TRBV6-1; D ambiguous. This CDR3 is built from 14 residues. CDR1 and CDR2 from the germline V gene are MNHNS and SASEGT. The V end was cut by 3 bases, the J end by 3 bases, with 8 bases between. The CDR3 bases are TGTGCCAGCAGTGAGGGTGGGTACACCGGGGAGCTGTTTTTT. Translated, it gives CASSEGGYTGELFF.